These T cell receptor beta chains were read from a single sample in a study of T cell responses to AZD1222 COVID-19 vaccine. Profiling relied on immunoSEQ multiplex PCR, and the TCRdb table lists in-frame clones only, not all of them. The sample lists 130,000 to 150,000 clones; 91% were seen once. Sequencing was performed on peripheral blood, taken on day 0 of AZD1222 vaccination. The receptor set was obtained from an adult in good health. The CDR3 runs from the conserved cysteine through the conserved F or W. The order of the fields is J gene, D gene, V gene, clone size, CDR3 DNA, CDR3 protein. The D gene is left open where the match is weak. Some rows mark clone size as missing; the rest say once, few, many or name a class of expanded clone.

j_gene: TRBJ1-4; d_gene: -; v_gene: TRBV28; abundance: -; CDR3nt: TGTGCCAGCAGTAACCCGGACAGTAGTAATGAAAAACTGTTTTTT; CDR3aa: CASSNPDSSNEKLFF
j_gene: TRBJ2-5; d_gene: TRBD1; v_gene: TRBV24-1; abundance: -; CDR3nt: TGTGCCACCAGTGCTCCCGGGACAGGGCAAGAGACCCAGTACTTC; CDR3aa: CATSAPGTGQETQYF
j_gene: TRBJ2-1; d_gene: TRBD2; v_gene: TRBV9; abundance: -; CDR3nt: TGTGCCAGCAGCGTAGGCGGGAGGCCCTACAATGAGCAGTTCTTC; CDR3aa: CASSVGGRPYNEQFF
j_gene: TRBJ2-1; d_gene: TRBD2; v_gene: TRBV19; abundance: -; CDR3nt: TGTGCCACCTCCTTGGGACTAGCGTTTGAGCAGTTCTTC; CDR3aa: CATSLGLAFEQFF
j_gene: TRBJ1-2; d_gene: -; v_gene: TRBV19; abundance: -; CDR3nt: TGTGCCAGTACAACGGGCTATGGCTACACCTTC; CDR3aa: CASTTGYGYTF
j_gene: TRBJ2-7; d_gene: TRBD2; v_gene: TRBV11-2; abundance: -; CDR3nt: TGTGCCAGCAGCTTAGAAAAGGGACTAGCTTACGAGCAGTACTTC; CDR3aa: CASSLEKGLAYEQYF
j_gene: TRBJ2-7; d_gene: TRBD2; v_gene: TRBV10-3; abundance: -; CDR3nt: TGTGCCCTCTCCCAGGTTAGCGGGAGCGAGCAGTACTTC; CDR3aa: CALSQVSGSEQYF
j_gene: TRBJ2-7; d_gene: TRBD1; v_gene: TRBV5-1; abundance: -; CDR3nt: TGCGCCAGCAGCTTGGGACAGGGCGACTACGAGCAGTACTTC; CDR3aa: CASSLGQGDYEQYF
j_gene: TRBJ2-7; d_gene: TRBD2; v_gene: TRBV19; abundance: once; CDR3nt: TGTGCCAGTAGTATAGATCATTCGGGACTAGCGGGCCCCTACGAGCAGTACTTC; CDR3aa: CASSIDHSGLAGPYEQYF
j_gene: TRBJ1-2; d_gene: -; v_gene: TRBV10-1; abundance: -; CDR3nt: TGCGCCAGCAGTCCGAACAGGGCCCTGGGCTACACCTTC; CDR3aa: CASSPNRALGYTF
j_gene: TRBJ2-3; d_gene: -; v_gene: TRBV20-1; abundance: once; CDR3nt: TGCAGTGCTAGTCAACCAAGGACTCCGGGTACGCAGTATTTT; CDR3aa: CSASQPRTPGTQYF
j_gene: TRBJ2-7; d_gene: -; v_gene: TRBV23-1; abundance: -; CDR3nt: TGCGCCAGCAGTCAATGGGGCGGATCCTACGAGCAGTACTTC; CDR3aa: CASSQWGGSYEQYF
j_gene: TRBJ2-2; d_gene: -; v_gene: TRBV5-1; abundance: -; CDR3nt: TGCGCCAGCAGCGTGGACAGCACCGGGGAGCTGTTTTTT; CDR3aa: CASSVDSTGELFF
j_gene: TRBJ2-7; d_gene: -; v_gene: TRBV28; abundance: -; CDR3nt: TGTGCCAGCAGTTCTACCCCGGGACGGTACGAGCAGTACTTC; CDR3aa: CASSSTPGRYEQYF
j_gene: TRBJ2-5; d_gene: TRBD2; v_gene: TRBV5-1; abundance: few; CDR3nt: TGCGCCAGCAGTGCAGCGGGAGGCCATGGGGGGACCCAGTACTTC; CDR3aa: CASSAAGGHGGTQYF
j_gene: TRBJ2-7; d_gene: -; v_gene: TRBV5-1; abundance: once; CDR3nt: TGCGCCAGCAGCTTGTCAGGGTACTACGAGCAGTACTTC; CDR3aa: CASSLSGYYEQYF
j_gene: TRBJ2-3; d_gene: TRBD2; v_gene: TRBV4-1; abundance: -; CDR3nt: TGCGCCAGCAGCCAGTTAAGAGCGGGGCCCTTCACAGATACGCAGTATTTT; CDR3aa: CASSQLRAGPFTDTQYF
j_gene: TRBJ2-7; d_gene: -; v_gene: TRBV7-2; abundance: once; CDR3nt: TGTGCCAGCAGCTTAGAACAGGGAAGGATATACGAGCAGTACTTC; CDR3aa: CASSLEQGRIYEQYF
j_gene: TRBJ2-3; d_gene: -; v_gene: TRBV28; abundance: -; CDR3nt: TGTGCCAGCAGTACACCCACGGGGCGGGGGCCAGATACGCAGTATTTT; CDR3aa: CASSTPTGRGPDTQYF
j_gene: TRBJ2-1; d_gene: -; v_gene: TRBV29-1; abundance: once; CDR3nt: TGCAGCGTGGTGAGGTACAATGAGCAGTTCTTC; CDR3aa: CSVVRYNEQFF
j_gene: TRBJ2-1; d_gene: -; v_gene: TRBV6-2/TRBV6-3; abundance: -; CDR3nt: TGTGCCAGCAGTTACTCCCTAGATCCCAATGAGCAGTTCTTC; CDR3aa: CASSYSLDPNEQFF
j_gene: TRBJ2-3; d_gene: -; v_gene: TRBV5-1; abundance: -; CDR3nt: TGCGCCAGCAGCTTCCCCCAATCCGCAGGGTGGGATGCAGATACGCAGTATTTT; CDR3aa: CASSFPQSAGWDADTQYF
j_gene: TRBJ1-2; d_gene: -; v_gene: TRBV7-8; abundance: -; CDR3nt: TGTGCCAGCAGCACTGGAGGGCAGGGAAGCGGCTACACCTTC; CDR3aa: CASSTGGQGSGYTF
j_gene: TRBJ2-3; d_gene: TRBD2; v_gene: TRBV28; abundance: once; CDR3nt: TGTGCCAGCAGTTTCCGCGGGAGAATCCCAGATACGCAGTATTTT; CDR3aa: CASSFRGRIPDTQYF
j_gene: TRBJ1-5; d_gene: TRBD1; v_gene: TRBV5-1; abundance: -; CDR3nt: TGCGCCAGCAGCCGAGGGACAGGTGGTAGCAATCAGCCCCAGCATTTT; CDR3aa: CASSRGTGGSNQPQHF
j_gene: TRBJ1-4; d_gene: TRBD1; v_gene: TRBV7-6; abundance: -; CDR3nt: TGTGCCAGCAGCGCATCCCCGGGACAGGGTAATGAAAAACTGTTTTTT; CDR3aa: CASSASPGQGNEKLFF
j_gene: TRBJ2-4; d_gene: TRBD2; v_gene: TRBV7-2; abundance: once; CDR3nt: TGTGCCAGCAGCCCTCCGGGACTAGCGGGAGGAAAAAACATTCAGTACTTC; CDR3aa: CASSPPGLAGGKNIQYF
j_gene: TRBJ2-5; d_gene: -; v_gene: TRBV30; abundance: once; CDR3nt: TGTGCCTGGAAGGGCCTAGCGGAGACCCAGTACTTC; CDR3aa: CAWKGLAETQYF
j_gene: TRBJ2-3; d_gene: -; v_gene: TRBV6-1; abundance: -; CDR3nt: TGTGCCAGCAGTGAATTTGACACATACATCACAGATACGCAGTATTTT; CDR3aa: CASSEFDTYITDTQYF
j_gene: TRBJ2-4; d_gene: TRBD1; v_gene: TRBV5-1; abundance: -; CDR3nt: TGCGCCAGCAGCCTTCAGGGGGCAGGAAACATTCAGTACTTC; CDR3aa: CASSLQGAGNIQYF
j_gene: TRBJ2-1; d_gene: TRBD2; v_gene: TRBV10-3; abundance: -; CDR3nt: TGTGCCATCAGTAAACCGACTAGCGGGAGAAATGAGCAGTTCTTC; CDR3aa: CAISKPTSGRNEQFF
j_gene: TRBJ1-1; d_gene: -; v_gene: TRBV7-2; abundance: once; CDR3nt: TGTGCCAGCAGCTTAGTGACCGGACCTAAGAACACTGAAGCTTTCTTT; CDR3aa: CASSLVTGPKNTEAFF
j_gene: TRBJ2-5; d_gene: TRBD2; v_gene: TRBV13; abundance: -; CDR3nt: TGTGCCAGCAGCATCGGGACTAGCGGGAGAGAGACCCAGTACTTC; CDR3aa: CASSIGTSGRETQYF
j_gene: TRBJ1-4; d_gene: -; v_gene: TRBV7-9; abundance: -; CDR3nt: TGTGCCAGCAGCGCCGACAGCGAACAGAATGAAAAACTGTTTTTT; CDR3aa: CASSADSEQNEKLFF
j_gene: TRBJ1-6; d_gene: TRBD1; v_gene: TRBV18; abundance: -; CDR3nt: TGTGCCAGCTCACCTCTCCCGTCGCTACAGGGGCGCTCCTATAATTCACCCCTCCACTTT; CDR3aa: CASSPLPSLQGRSYNSPLHF
j_gene: TRBJ1-4; d_gene: TRBD1; v_gene: TRBV28; abundance: -; CDR3nt: TGTGCCAGCAGACCCGGGACAGCAGGTCTTCTAAATGAAAAACTGTTTTTT; CDR3aa: CASRPGTAGLLNEKLFF
j_gene: TRBJ2-1; d_gene: -; v_gene: TRBV6-2/TRBV6-3; abundance: -; CDR3nt: TGTGCCAGCAGTTACTCGTATGAGGGGAGCTCCTACAATGAGCAGTTCTTC; CDR3aa: CASSYSYEGSSYNEQFF
j_gene: TRBJ2-1; d_gene: -; v_gene: TRBV20-1; abundance: -; CDR3nt: TGCAGTGGGGGCCACAACAATGAGCAGTTCTTC; CDR3aa: CSGGHNNEQFF
j_gene: TRBJ2-1; d_gene: -; v_gene: TRBV6-6; abundance: once; CDR3nt: TGTGCCAGCAGTTTCGATCGGACGTTCTTC; CDR3aa: CASSFDRTFF
j_gene: TRBJ2-3; d_gene: -; v_gene: TRBV13; abundance: -; CDR3nt: TGTGCCAGCAGCTTATATGAGGGTACAGATACGCAGTATTTT; CDR3aa: CASSLYEGTDTQYF
j_gene: TRBJ1-1; d_gene: -; v_gene: TRBV6-2/TRBV6-3; abundance: -; CDR3nt: TGTGCCAGCAGTTACGGGTACACGAACACTGAAGCTTTCTTT; CDR3aa: CASSYGYTNTEAFF
j_gene: TRBJ2-3; d_gene: TRBD2; v_gene: TRBV28; abundance: once; CDR3nt: TGTGCCAGCAGGCAAGCGGGAGGGCCGTCAGATACGCAGTATTTT; CDR3aa: CASRQAGGPSDTQYF
j_gene: TRBJ2-7; d_gene: -; v_gene: TRBV20-1; abundance: -; CDR3nt: TGCAGTGCTCTGTCTGGCGAGCAGTACTTC; CDR3aa: CSALSGEQYF
j_gene: TRBJ2-7; d_gene: -; v_gene: TRBV19; abundance: -; CDR3nt: TGTGCCAGTAGTCTCCCGGGACCTAACTACGAGCAGTACTTC; CDR3aa: CASSLPGPNYEQYF
j_gene: TRBJ2-1; d_gene: -; v_gene: TRBV7-2; abundance: -; CDR3nt: TGTGCCAGCAGCTTAATGGTGAATCCGTTGAATGAGCAGTTCTTC; CDR3aa: CASSLMVNPLNEQFF
j_gene: TRBJ2-7; d_gene: -; v_gene: TRBV10-3; abundance: -; CDR3nt: TGTGCCAGTGCGGACAGCTACGAGCAGTACTTC; CDR3aa: CASADSYEQYF
j_gene: TRBJ1-4; d_gene: -; v_gene: TRBV21-1; abundance: -; CDR3nt: TGTGCCAGCAGCAAAGGGGACCCTAATGAAAAACTGTTTTTT; CDR3aa: CASSKGDPNEKLFF
j_gene: TRBJ2-3; d_gene: -; v_gene: TRBV27; abundance: -; CDR3nt: TGTGCCAGCAGGGAGGGGGGGGATACGCAGTATTTT; CDR3aa: CASREGGDTQYF
j_gene: TRBJ2-2; d_gene: -; v_gene: TRBV7-6; abundance: -; CDR3nt: TGTGCCAGCAGCCCCGCCAACACCGGGGAGCTGTTTTTT; CDR3aa: CASSPANTGELFF
j_gene: TRBJ2-1; d_gene: -; v_gene: TRBV19; abundance: -; CDR3nt: TGTGCCAGTAGTATAGGGCGGGACACCCGGACACTAGCGAAAGGGGAGCAGTTCTTC; CDR3aa: CASSIGRDTRTLAKGEQFF
j_gene: TRBJ2-5; d_gene: -; v_gene: TRBV28; abundance: -; CDR3nt: TGTGCCAGCAGTTTAAACTTACCTTCCCTAGGCCAGGAGACCCAGTACTTC; CDR3aa: CASSLNLPSLGQETQYF
j_gene: TRBJ1-3; d_gene: -; v_gene: TRBV27; abundance: -; CDR3nt: TGTGCCAGCAGTGCGCAGGGTAGCTCTGGAAACACCATATATTTT; CDR3aa: CASSAQGSSGNTIYF
j_gene: TRBJ2-5; d_gene: TRBD2; v_gene: TRBV19; abundance: -; CDR3nt: TGTGCCAGTAGTATTACCGGGAGGGCTGGAGGGGAGACCCAGTACTTC; CDR3aa: CASSITGRAGGETQYF
j_gene: TRBJ1-1; d_gene: TRBD1; v_gene: TRBV5-1; abundance: once; CDR3nt: TGCGCCAGCAGCACCCACAGGGGGAACACTGAAGCTTTCTTT; CDR3aa: CASSTHRGNTEAFF
j_gene: TRBJ1-5; d_gene: TRBD1; v_gene: TRBV4-1; abundance: -; CDR3nt: TGCGCCAGCAGCCAAGGGAAGGCAGGGGGAAGGCCGGGGGTCAATCAGCCCCAGCATTTT; CDR3aa: CASSQGKAGGRPGVNQPQHF
j_gene: TRBJ1-1; d_gene: -; v_gene: TRBV7-6; abundance: few; CDR3nt: TGTGCCAGCAGCTTGGGGGCGGGGGGTGGCACTGAAGCTTTCTTT; CDR3aa: CASSLGAGGGTEAFF
j_gene: TRBJ1-1; d_gene: -; v_gene: TRBV19; abundance: -; CDR3nt: TGTGCCAGTAGTATAATATACAAGGGGAACACTGAAGCTTTCTTT; CDR3aa: CASSIIYKGNTEAFF